The clone carrying this T cell receptor beta chain occurred a few times. Its antigen remains unknown. One end of the junction does not line up with germline, which may come from a read error. Expressed TCRB transcripts got sequenced, as all isolated RNA was reverse transcribed. Some clones are missing from TCRdb's copy, which holds only in-frame ones; the method was immunoSEQ multiplex PCR. The repertoire includes about 650,000 clones, 12% of them detected once, and roughly 0.11% sits in the top ten. This entry comes from a study of beta chain features in type 1 diabetes. At the level of the study: All of the samples together had around 110,000,000 sorted cells examined. Study-level results: cDNA-based sequencing might over-represent cells highly expressing TCR. Shortening of TCRB CDR3s, moderate but significant, appeared in all four CD4+ subsets of Type 1 diabetes patients.

The V gene's germline CDR1 is SEHNR and CDR2 FQNEAQ (reference sequence). This CDR3 region has 14 residues. Material: naive CD4+ T cells from blood. The source is a young man with type 1 diabetes. The gene calls are TRBV7-9 and TRBJ1-1, with TRBD1 matching 7 bases. The CDR3 coding sequence is TGTGCCAGCAGCTTAGACAGGGGTTATCCTGACGCTTTCTTT. Translated: CASSLDRGYPDAFF.